The entry below describes one T cell receptor (beta chain). Other DNA sequences from this sample encode an identical CDR3 as well. These data are taken from a study of blood T cell repertoires in COVID-19. Study summary: The United States, Italy and Spain supplied acute and convalescent COVID-19 samples.

Sequencing was performed with immunoSEQ multiplex PCR; in TCRdb, only in-frame clones are kept and a portion is missing. Of about 320,000 clones listed, 65% to 90% were seen once; the top ten hold 6% to 9%. What was sequenced was peripheral blood. The sequence was collected from a human donor in a cohort sampled during active COVID-19.

The CDR3 protein is CASSVQGNYGYTF. CDR3 nucleotides: TGTGCCAGCAGTGTGCAGGGGAACTATGGCTACACCTTC. The rearrangement uses TRBV2 and TRBJ1-2; the D gene is possibly TRBD1 (6 bases). Trimming cost V 4 bases and J 2 bases, with 8 bases left between them. CDR1 and CDR2 (germline): SNHLY, FYNNEI. CDR3 length: 13 residues.